Presented here are 2 T cell receptor beta chains from one specimen sequenced in a study of OX40 agonist ivuxolimab in advanced cancers. Using immunoSEQ multiplex PCR, the repertoire was profiled, and TCRdb retains in-frame clones only, with some absent. This table has about 130,000 clones, roughly 91% appearing once. The specimen comprised CD4+ or CD8+ T cells sorted from blood, sampled in a trial of the OX40 agonist ivuxolimab. The source of these receptors is an adult with an advanced solid tumor such as melanoma, head and neck, liver or kidney cancer.

This rearrangement joins TRBV27 to TRBJ1-5; 9 bases map to TRBD1. The V segment lost 6 bases and the J segment 6 bases; nucleotides outside the gene matches: 9. CDR1 is MNHEY and CDR2 is SMNVEV in the germline V gene (reference sequence). The CDR3 is 15 amino acids. This CDR3 reads CASRPGQGAFQPQHF. DNA for the CDR3: TGTGCCAGCAGACCGGGACAGGGTGCGTTTCAGCCCCAGCATTTT.

The chain uses TRBV7-9 and TRBJ1-4; D possibly corresponds to TRBD1 (6 bases). Germline CDR1 reads SEHNR; CDR2 reads FQNEAQ (reference sequence). CDR3 size: 15 residues. Trimming pared 2 bases from V and 6 bases from J, leaving 13 bases between. The CDR3 coding sequence is TGTGCCAGCAGCTTACCATTAGGACAGTATGAAAAACTGTTTTTT. Amino acids: CASSLPLGQYEKLFF.